This T cell receptor beta chain derives from a study of T cell responses to AZD1222 COVID-19 vaccine. To note about this clone: Its antigen is currently unknown.

Germline V gene lookup returns CDR1 LNHDA and CDR2 SQIVND (reference sequence). The CDR3 sequence is 13 residues long. The V and J ends lost 11 bases and 2 bases respectively, with 12 bases between them. Only in-frame clones appear in the TCRdb table, and some are missing; sequencing was by immunoSEQ multiplex PCR. The sample lists around 130,000 clones, 91% seen once, with about 7.5% in the top ten. Points from the study as a whole: The donor group comprised mostly white British people and more females; the analysis possibly underestimated clonal diversity. Seropositive status at baseline applied to only six AZD1222 recipients.

The TCR sequence derives from an adult who received the MenACWY meningococcal vaccine as a control. The rearrangement uses TRBV19 and TRBJ2-2; D gene uncertain. The sample consisted of peripheral blood, taken 28 days after the second dose of the MenACWY control vaccine. CDR3 amino acids: CAAGRVNTGELFF. The CDR3 DNA reads as TGTGCCGCTGGCCGGGTCAACACCGGGGAGCTGTTTTTT.